The 15 T cell receptor beta chains in this list originate from one sample, sequenced in a study of PD-1 blockade in classical Hodgkin lymphoma. Each of the patients experienced relapse following autologous stem cell transplantation, and their brentuximab vedotin exposure differed. The data were produced by immunoSEQ multiplex PCR, yet TCRdb's version contains in-frame clones alone and is incomplete. The sample gives some 90,000 clones, around 90% of which show up once; approximately 2.5% is in the top ten. Sequenced material: peripheral blood mononuclear cells (PBMCs), taken before the second cycle of nivolumab. The source is a human donor with classical Hodgkin lymphoma.

The CDR3 DNA reads as TGCAGCGTTGCTCAGGGGGCGGGGACCTATGGCTACACCTTC. Its protein is CSVAQGAGTYGYTF. The chain uses TRBV29-1 and TRBJ1-2; TRBD1 aligns across 8 bases. Unmatched junction bases numbered 8, after V lost 4 bases and J lost 4 bases. This CDR3 is built from 14 residues. Germline-derived CDR1 and CDR2 are SQVTM and ANQGSEA.

The J gene is TRBJ2-5, the V gene TRBV27; D is perhaps TRBD1 (5 bases). CDR3 length: 16 residues. Germline CDR1 and CDR2: MNHEY and SMNVEV (reference sequence). Trimming left V 6 bases short and J 0 bases short, with 17 bases between. The CDR3 nucleotides are TGTGCCAGCAGCTACTTCGTCGGACACCACCAAGAGACCCAGTACTTC. As protein: CASSYFVGHHQETQYF.

This clone is a singleton in its sample. The chain has TRBV2 and TRBJ2-6, with 10 nucleotides matching TRBD2. Germline values: CDR1 SNHLY, CDR2 FYNNEI. This CDR3 region has 17 residues. The J segment lost 5 bases and the V segment lost 2 bases, leaving 6 bases of the junction unmatched. The CDR3 spells CASSELAGGLRANVLTF. Written as DNA, the CDR3 is TGTGCCAGCAGTGAATTAGCGGGGGGCCTCCGGGCCAACGTCCTGACTTTC.

This rearrangement joins TRBV5-6 to TRBJ2-7; the D gene is possibly TRBD2 (6 bases). The ends were cut back, 5 bases at V and 6 bases at J, with 12 bases in the middle. Germline assignment: CDR1 SGHDT and CDR2 YYEEEE. The CDR3 is made up of 12 amino acids. The CDR3 DNA reads as TGTGCCAGCAGTCCCCGACTAGGCGAGCAGTACTTC. It codes for CASSPRLGEQYF.

The gene calls are TRBV2 and TRBJ1-5, with a weak D call TRBD1 (6 bases). This CDR3 comprises 15 residues. Germline CDR1 SNHLY, CDR2 FYNNEI. V was clipped by 5 bases and J by 0 bases, with 11 bases between them. CDR3 in amino acids: CASSRTATSNQPQHF. CDR3 DNA: TGTGCCAGCAGTAGGACAGCGACTAGCAATCAGCCCCAGCATTTT.

This chain connects TRBV5-1 to TRBJ2-2, with D unresolved. This CDR3 contains 13 residues. V was trimmed by 0 bases and J by 8 bases, leaving 8 bases between them. Germline CDR1 reads SGHRS; CDR2 reads YFSETQ. Written as DNA, the CDR3 is TGCGCCAGCAGCTTGGCCCTCCCTGGGGAGCTGTTTTTT. Protein sequence: CASSLALPGELFF.

The J gene is TRBJ2-2, the V gene TRBV27; TRBD2 is a possible D gene (5 bases). This CDR3 region has 13 residues. In germline, CDR1 is MNHEY, CDR2 SMNVEV (reference sequence). V was trimmed by 4 bases and J by 6 bases, leaving 9 bases between them. The CDR3 region has the DNA TGTGCCAGCAGTTGGGAGATGGCCGGGGAGCTGTTTTTT. Translation: CASSWEMAGELFF.

The chain carries TRBV7-2 and TRBJ2-3; perhaps TRBD2 as D (6 bases). Trimming left V 3 bases short and J 5 bases short, with 18 bases between. Germline lookup yields CDR1 SGHTA and CDR2 FQGNSA. The CDR3 has 16 residues. The CDR3 DNA reads TGTGCCAGCAGCTTGTTGTCCGGGATCGGGGGAGATACGCAGTATTTT. Protein sequence: CASSLLSGIGGDTQYF.

This chain connects TRBV28 to TRBJ2-7; D may correspond to TRBD1 or TRBD2 (5 bases each). Looked up from germline, CDR1 is MDHEN and CDR2 is SYDVKM. CDR3 length: 11 residues. V lost 6 bases and J lost 4, with 7 bases in between. The CDR3 DNA is TGTGCCAGCAGCAGGGAGTACGAGCAGTACTTC. Its protein is CASSREYEQYF.

The rearrangement uses TRBV15 and TRBJ2-1; 12 bases are shared with TRBD2. Trimming at V came to 3 bases and at J to 1 base, leaving 1 base not matched to a gene. The CDR3 sequence is 16 residues long. Germline V gene data show CDR1 as LNHNV and CDR2 as YYDKDF (reference sequence). CDR3 in DNA: TGTGCCACCAGCAGTACTAGCGGGAGGTCCTACAATGAGCAGTTCTTC. Translation gives CATSSTSGRSYNEQFF. The variable domain in full, with the rest retrieved from reference TRBV15 and TRBJ2-1, is DAMVIQNPRYQVTQFGKPVTLSCSQTLNHNVMYWYQQKSSQAPKLLFHYYDKDFNNEADTPDNFQSRRPNTSFCFLDIRSPGLGDTAMYLCATSSTSGRSYNEQFFGPGTRLTVL.

This clone has a single count. This sequence joins TRBV5-1 and TRBJ1-5, with 9 bases fitting TRBD1. The germline V gene has CDR1 SGHRS and CDR2 YFSETQ. The length of the CDR3 is 15 residues. J was trimmed by 3 bases and V by 4 bases; bases with no gene match: 5. The CDR3 DNA reads as TGCGCCAGCAGCATAACAGGGGGCGACAATCAGCCCCAGCATTTT. It encodes CASSITGGDNQPQHF.

The chain uses TRBV6-6 and TRBJ2-7; 7 nucleotides align to TRBD1. The J segment lost 2 bases and the V segment lost 6 bases, leaving 4 bases of the junction unmatched. In germline, CDR1 is MNHNY, CDR2 SVGAGI (reference sequence). There are 13 residues in the CDR3. The DNA for the CDR3 is TGTGCCAGCAGCCCCGGGACAGCCTACGAGCAGTACTTC. It yields the protein CASSPGTAYEQYF.

The V call is TRBV4-1, the J call TRBJ2-2, with TRBD2 as a possible D gene (6 bases). V was pared by 1 base and J by 9 bases, with 18 bases between. The germline CDR1 and CDR2 sequences are MGHRA and YSYEKL. The CDR3 has 16 residues. The CDR3 region has the DNA TGCGCCAGCAGCCAAGCTCCCGGGAGAAACCAGAGGGAGCTGTTTTTT. This gives the protein CASSQAPGRNQRELFF.

This clone was picked up a small number of times. The V gene is TRBV7-3, the J gene TRBJ2-7; D not resolved. V dropped 3 bases and J dropped 6 bases, with 9 bases sitting between them. CDR3 length: 12 amino acids. Germline CDR1 SGHTA, CDR2 FQGTGA. CDR3 DNA: TGTGCCAGCAGCTTGCTCAATGGCGAGCAGTACTTC. It encodes CASSLLNGEQYF.

This clone was seen a handful of times. The J gene is TRBJ1-2, the V gene TRBV9; 7 positions match TRBD1. The germline gives CDR1 SGDLS, CDR2 YYNGEE. Trimming cost V 3 bases and J 2 bases; bases outside gene matches: 4. There are 14 residues in the CDR3. DNA for the CDR3: TGTGCCAGCAGCGGGACAGGATTAAACTATGGCTACACCTTC. This gives the protein CASSGTGLNYGYTF.